This T cell receptor beta chain came from a study of T cell repertoires in aging, cancer and after chemotherapy. About the study: Six age groups, ranging from 30 or younger to 70 or older, included the donors. Pre- and post-chemotherapy samples were paired from glioblastoma patients treated with temozolomide-based therapy. The full dataset contained several million TCR reads.

There are a few counts of this clonotype. Antigen unknown. Peripheral blood genomic DNA, not sorted cells or RNA, was the template. V shed 6 bases and J shed 5 bases, with 8 bases lying between them. CDR1 is MDHEN and CDR2 is SYDVKM in the germline V gene. CDR3 length equals 12 residues. Whole-study results and caveats: Healthy donors lost TCR diversity with age mainly through richness, cancer patients through richness and evenness.

Multiplex touch-down PCR with TRB-A/B primers amplified rearranged V-D-J TRB sequences. MiXCR was run by TCRdb on the multiplex PCR reads, yielding one entry per CDR3 protein. The sample gives over a thousand distinct CDR3 sequences, around a fifth of which show up once; approximately 20% is in the top ten. Material: blood. The receptor comes from a human donor with a solid tumor. The chain couples TRBV28 to TRBJ1-3; D remains unclear. The CDR3 DNA reads TGTGCCAGCAGGCCAACCCGAAACACCATATATTTT. It encodes CASRPTRNTIYF.